The source of this T cell receptor beta chain is a study of PD-L1 blockade in urothelial cancer. Notes on the study in general: By 3 weeks, tumor-associated blood clones had expanded more in durable-benefit patients.

The time point denotes: pretreatment peripheral blood. Pretreatment and on-treatment blood mononuclear cell samples were taken, totaling between 1 and 8 time points per patient. Clones were read by immunoSEQ multiplex PCR, and TCRdb kept only the in-frame ones, dropping some. Of 45,000 or so clones listed, approximately 78% are singletons. The germline V gene encodes CDR1 MNHEY and CDR2 SMNVEV (reference sequence). V lost 6 bases, J lost 4 bases, and 6 bases stayed unmatched. This CDR3 has 14 residues. Notes on this clone: Its antigen is still unknown. Other DNA variants within this sample encode the same CDR3.

V is TRBV27 and J is TRBJ1-5, with 7 bases fitting TRBD1. The sample was PBMCs, taken around atezolizumab (anti-PD-L1) treatment. This receptor was identified in a man aged 50-59 years with urothelial cancer. The CDR3, as DNA: TGTGCCAGCAGCCCCGGACAGGTAAATCAGCCCCAGCATTTT. Its protein is CASSPGQVNQPQHF.